One sample yielded the 13 T cell receptor beta chains listed below, sequenced in a study of T cells expressing NK-cell markers. TCRdb re-called the 5' RACE reads; one entry per CDR3 protein, DNA not given. The sample has roughly 8,100 distinct CDR3 sequences. What was sequenced was blood T cells: a sorted CD56 or NKG2C T cell subset, CD4+ or CD8+ T cells, or bulk PBMC T cells (not recorded which). All receptors come from a man between 18 and 35 years old in good health.

V and J are TRBV3-1 and TRBJ2-1; with no DNA, the TCRdb D assignment of TRBD2 cannot be verified. Germline CDR1 is LGHDT and CDR2 is YNNKEL (reference sequence). This CDR3 contains 19 residues. CDR3 residues: CASSQESLPPAALYNEQFF.

This clonotype counts as medium-sized by frequency. This chain links TRBV20-1 with TRBJ2-7; TCRdb returns TRBD1, unconfirmable since there is no DNA. The length of the CDR3 is 13 residues. CDR1 is DFQATT, CDR2 SNEGSKA, per germline (reference sequence). This CDR3 is CSARETGTYEQYF.

This clonotype shows up as medium-sized by frequency. This chain links TRBV7-8 with TRBJ2-3; TCRdb names TRBD1, which stays unverified in the absence of DNA. CDR1 is SGHVS, CDR2 FQNEAQ, per germline. The CDR3 extends over 16 amino acids. This CDR3 is CASSPLGTGVRDTQYF.

The genes are TRBV5-1 and TRBJ2-5; with no DNA, the TCRdb D assignment of TRBD1 cannot be verified. The germline gives CDR1 SGHRS, CDR2 YFSETQ. The CDR3 spans 14 residues. The chain's CDR3 is CASSLAEGAETQYF.

V is TRBV6-5 and J is TRBJ2-6; the TCRdb call, TRBD1, lacks DNA for checking. The CDR3 contains 18 residues. CDR1 is MNHEY, CDR2 SVGAGI, per germline. CDR3 region: CASRSTGAQHSGANVLTF.

By frequency, this clonotype registers medium-sized. V usage is TRBV25-1 and J usage is TRBJ1-2; TCRdb names TRBD1, which stays unverified in the absence of DNA. The germline CDR1 and CDR2 sequences are MGHDK and SYGVNS. The CDR3 runs 16 residues. CDR3 amino acids: CASSDSLTGDLGGYTF.

Its frequency marks this clonotype as medium-sized. The chain combines TRBV5-5 with TRBJ2-1; TCRdb calls TRBD2, which cannot be checked without DNA. The CDR3 runs 16 residues. The germline CDR1 and CDR2 sequences are SGHKS and YYEKEE (reference sequence). The CDR3 here is CASSLYAGGPYNEQFF.

This chain links TRBV3-1 with TRBJ1-5. CDR1 is LGHDT, CDR2 YNNKEL, per germline (reference sequence). The CDR3 sequence is 17 residues long. CDR3 sequence reads: CASSQEGPQIGNQPQHF.

The chain joins TRBV2 to TRBJ2-2; checking the TCRdb D call of TRBD2 is not possible without DNA. This CDR3 spans 14 amino acids. The germline V gene has CDR1 SNHLY and CDR2 FYNNEI. CDR3 region: CASKEREGAGELFF.

The chain employs TRBV4-2 and TRBJ2-2; the TCRdb call, TRBD2, lacks DNA for checking. CDR1 and CDR2 (germline): LGHNA, YNFKEQ. This CDR3 spans 15 amino acids. This chain's CDR3 is CASSQGSGPTGELFF.

By frequency, this clonotype is medium-sized. This sequence joins TRBV7-9 and TRBJ2-1; TCRdb calls TRBD1, which cannot be checked without DNA. The CDR3 has 13 residues. Germline CDR1 reads SEHNR; CDR2 reads FQNEAQ (reference sequence). CDR3 amino acids: CASSSRVYNEQFF.

Judged by frequency, this clonotype is medium-sized (0.01 to 0.1%). The V and J genes are TRBV29-1 and TRBJ1-1; TCRdb's assignment of TRBD1 cannot be checked, as there is no DNA. The CDR3 spans 14 residues. Germline V gives CDR1 SQVTM, CDR2 ANQGSEA. CDR3 sequence: CSVETDGKNTEAFF.

According to its frequency, this clonotype is medium-sized. This chain connects TRBV20-1 to TRBJ2-1. The CDR3 is made up of 11 amino acids. Germline CDR1 reads DFQATT; CDR2 reads SNEGSKA (reference sequence). This CDR3 is CSALKPAEQFF.